The 15 T cell receptor beta chains given below trace back to one sample, sequenced in a study of blood T cell repertoires in COVID-19. This table comes from immunoSEQ multiplex PCR, and its TCRdb copy is limited to in-frame clones, with some not included. This sample yields about 220,000 clones, of which around 90% are seen a single time; over 13% belongs to the top ten. Material for sequencing was PBMCs or T cells enriched from blood (not recorded which). Every receptor here comes from a man aged 30 to 45 who had been exposed to COVID-19.

The J gene is TRBJ1-1, the V gene TRBV6-5, with no clear D. Germline-derived CDR1 and CDR2 are MNHEY and SVGAGI. The CDR3 extends over 14 amino acids. Trimming stripped 2 bases from V and 3 bases from J, with 10 bases between. The CDR3 sequence: CASSYQQVDTEAFF. The CDR3 nucleotides read TGTGCCAGCAGTTACCAGCAGGTCGACACTGAAGCTTTCTTT.

The chain couples TRBV5-1 to TRBJ2-7; no definite D call. V gave up 1 base and J gave up 2 bases, with 13 bases separating them. CDR1 and CDR2 from the germline V gene are SGHRS and YFSETQ. The CDR3 length is 15 residues. The DNA for the CDR3 is TGCGCCAGCAGCTTGTTGGGCAGGCCAGCCTACGAGCAGTACTTC. Its protein is CASSLLGRPAYEQYF.

This clone appeared a single time. The chain recombines TRBV4-2 with TRBJ1-1; D is unresolved. Germline V gives CDR1 LGHNA, CDR2 YNFKEQ. The CDR3 covers 16 residues. Trimming shortened V by 1 base and J by 4 bases, and 16 bases separated the two germline ends. The DNA for the CDR3 is TGTGCCAGCAGCCAAGGGGCGAGGGCATTGGGCACTGAAGCTTTCTTT. This translates into CASSQGARALGTEAFF.

This rearrangement joins TRBV9 to TRBJ2-3; D possibly corresponds to TRBD2 (6 bases). This CDR3 comprises 15 residues. From germline, CDR1 is SGDLS and CDR2 YYNGEE. V lost 3 bases to trimming and J lost 2 bases, with 13 bases between them. CDR3 amino acids: CASSDGTGSTDTQYF. CDR3 nucleotides: TGTGCCAGCAGCGACGGGACTGGATCCACAGATACGCAGTATTTT. Looking up the rest from reference TRBV9 and TRBJ2-3 gives the full variable domain: DSGVTQTPKHLITATGQRVTLRCSPRSGDLSVYWYQQSLDQGLQFLIQYYNGEERAKGNILERFSAQQFPDLHSELNLSSLELGDSALYFCASSDGTGSTDTQYFGPGTRLTVL.

The V call is TRBV6-5, the J call TRBJ2-7; TRBD1 matches 8 bases. Looked up from germline, CDR1 is MNHEY and CDR2 is SVGAGI. Trimming took 7 bases from V and 5 from J; bases not matched to a gene: 10. The length of the CDR3 is 14 residues. CDR3 loop: CASKGAGGAHEQYF. CDR3 nucleotides: TGTGCCAGCAAAGGGGCAGGGGGCGCCCACGAGCAGTACTTC.

The gene calls are TRBV2 and TRBJ1-4; 8 bases match TRBD1. Germline CDR1 reads SNHLY; CDR2 reads FYNNEI. The CDR3 length is 15 residues. V shed 4 bases and J 2 bases; nucleotides not matched to a gene: 3. CDR3 residues: CASSVRQGTNEKLFF. CDR3 bases: TGTGCCAGCAGTGTAAGACAGGGGACTAATGAAAAACTGTTTTTT.

This clone occurred once. This chain links TRBV13 with TRBJ2-2, with TRBD2 identical over 11 bases. Germline loops: CDR1 PRHDT, CDR2 FYEKMQ (reference sequence). The CDR3 loop spans 17 amino acids. J was trimmed by 3 bases and V by 1 base; bases with no gene match: 4. This CDR3 reads CASSLASGGTYTGELFF. CDR3 sequence (DNA): TGTGCCAGCAGCTTAGCTAGCGGGGGGACCTACACCGGGGAGCTGTTTTTT.

V is TRBV2 and J is TRBJ1-2, with 7 positions matching TRBD1. CDR3 length: 15 amino acids. From germline, CDR1 is SNHLY and CDR2 FYNNEI. Unmatched junction bases numbered 3, after V lost 2 bases and J lost 0 bases. Here the CDR3 DNA reads TGTGCCAGCAGTGAAAGGCAGGGGGCTAACTATGGCTACACCTTC. Its translation: CASSERQGANYGYTF. Together with reference TRBV2 and TRBJ1-2, the CDR3 gives the full variable domain: EPEVTQTPSHQVTQMGQEVILRCVPISNHLYFYWYRQILGQKVEFLVSFYNNEISEKSEIFDDQFSVERPDGSNFTLKIRSTKLEDSAMYFCASSERQGANYGYTFGSGTRLTVV.

DNA for the CDR3: TGTGCCAGCAACACAGGCCCGGGACTAGCATACGAGCAGTACTTC. It codes for CASNTGPGLAYEQYF. The rearrangement uses TRBV9 and TRBJ2-7; 9 nucleotides align to TRBD2. In germline, CDR1 is SGDLS, CDR2 YYNGEE. Unmatched junction bases numbered 11, after V lost 6 bases and J lost 4 bases. CDR3 size: 15 residues.

The rearrangement uses TRBV4-1 and TRBJ1-4; no firm D call. V lost 4 bases and J 3 bases, leaving 9 bases between the germline ends. The CDR3 extends over 14 amino acids. From germline, CDR1 is MGHRA and CDR2 YSYEKL. This CDR3 is CASSLTTANEKLFF. CDR3 DNA sequence: TGCGCCAGCAGCCTCACAACCGCTAATGAAAAACTGTTTTTT.

This chain joins TRBV19 and TRBJ1-2, with 7 bases fitting TRBD1. With 3 bases clipped from V and 2 bases from J, the junction kept 6 bases outside the gene matches. Germline lookup yields CDR1 LNHDA and CDR2 SQIVND (reference sequence). The CDR3 loop spans 15 amino acids. The CDR3 DNA sequence: TGTGCCAGTAGTATTGGGCCGGGACAGAACTATGGCTACACCTTC. This translates into CASSIGPGQNYGYTF.

This clone is a singleton in its sample. One junction end does not reproduce the germline sequence, and a read error may be involved. The gene calls are TRBV7-3 and TRBJ2-3, with 9 bases matching TRBD2. This CDR3 region has 16 residues. CDR1 is SGHTA and CDR2 is FQGTGA in the germline V gene. The CDR3 coding sequence is TGTGCCAGCAGCTTAACGGGGGGGACTAGCAGAGATACGCAGTATTTT. Encoded protein: CASSLTGGTSRDTQYF.

The chain couples TRBV7-6 to TRBJ2-7; the D gene is possibly TRBD2 (6 bases). The length of the CDR3 is 15 residues. In germline, CDR1 is SGHVS, CDR2 FNYEAQ. With 6 bases removed from V and 3 bases from J, the gap between germline ends came to 18 bases. As DNA, the CDR3 is TGTGCCAGCAGGGAGGGGCTAGCGTACGACTACGAGCAGTACTTC. Encoded protein: CASREGLAYDYEQYF. Supplemented by reference TRBV7-6 and TRBJ2-7, the full variable domain reads GAGVSQSPRYKVTKRGQDVALRCDPISGHVSLYWYRQALGQGPEFLTYFNYEAQQDKSGLPNDRFSAERPEGSISTLTIQRTEQRDSAMYRCASREGLAYDYEQYFGPGTRLTVT.

The chain has TRBV7-6 and TRBJ2-1, with D possibly TRBD1 on 6 matching bases. V was cut by 2 bases and J by 5 bases, with 16 bases left in between. Germline values: CDR1 SGHVS, CDR2 FNYEAQ. This CDR3 has 16 residues. CDR3 in amino acids: CASSLTHRAINNEQFF. CDR3 nucleotide sequence: TGTGCCAGCAGCTTAACCCACAGGGCGATCAACAATGAGCAGTTCTTC.

The V gene is TRBV5-1, the J gene TRBJ2-3; tentative D call: TRBD2 (7 bases). The CDR3 runs to 17 residues. Trimming took 0 bases from V and 7 from J, leaving 21 bases between them. In germline, CDR1 is SGHRS, CDR2 YFSETQ. The CDR3: CASSLERGANRIHTQYF. The DNA for the CDR3 is TGCGCCAGCAGCTTGGAACGGGGGGCCAACCGAATTCATACGCAGTATTTT.